The entry below describes one T cell receptor (beta chain). Its specific antigen is unknown. Base qualities are not recorded, but no much larger clone differs from it by a single base. Every donor was a healthy Caucasian. Three pairs of female monozygotic twins, all aged about 18 to 29 years, made up the twin cohort. The RNA used for TCR libraries was isolated from peripheral blood mononuclear cells. The sample is drawn from a study of identical twins (dated by TCRdb to the mid-2010s). Looking at the study overall: To test whether fetal clonotypes persist, the study used deep sequencing on TCR alpha and beta repertoires from monozygotic twins, unrelated adults of various ages, and cord blood. To rule out contamination, replicate twin experiments were performed at different times with different library preparation protocols. The research as a whole found: Out-of-frame TCR alpha sequences shared between twins showed an excess of low generation-probability sequences compared with coincidental sharing between unrelated individuals. Abundant cord blood beta clonotypes carried fewer insertions; young adult naive repertoires showed a weaker similar trend, while memory repertoires showed none. Because the same donors could not be followed over many years, the conclusions relied on cross-sectional statistical analysis. Excess twin sharing in beta out-of-frame sequences was weaker because fewer shared sequences lowered the signal-to-noise ratio. In monozygotic twins, out-of-frame TCR alpha sharing was systematically underestimated by recombination models, although the models agreed with sharing between unrelated individuals. Invariant T cells such as MAIT and iNKT could partly confound zero-insertion analyses, though diverse VJ usage argued against this for most clonotypes.

There are 15 amino acids in the CDR3, from cysteine to phenylalanine inclusive. The entry retains the CDR3 DNA only, 45 bases that are in frame from base 1. CDR1 and CDR2 are drawn from the germline V gene: SGDLS, YYNGEE. V loses 0 bases of germline sequence and J loses 0 bases, and the interval between the two ends is 10 bases. Library preparation employed 5' RACE. Sequencing relied on an Illumina HiSeq 2000. A universal primer binding site was added through template switching, and the final cDNA carried a unique molecular identifier so that TCR cDNA molecules could be counted accurately. Specific primers in the conserved constant-segment region were used to synthesize first-strand cDNA for TCR alpha and beta chains. To control for contamination, every cDNA library carried two barcodes: a SMART-Mk sample barcode plus Illumina barcodes. TruSeq adapter sequences along with Illumina sample barcodes were introduced in two successive PCR steps. The TCR alpha and beta cDNA libraries were sequenced on the Illumina HiSeq platform using custom primers. The authors processed their data as follows. Unique molecular identifiers were extracted from raw reads with MiGEC, and CDR3 positions were determined with MiXCR. Recombination models were inferred per individual with the repgenHMM and IGoR tools using an EM algorithm. The tcR package in R was used for shared clonotype analysis, with sharing normalized by the product of cloneset sizes. Out-of-frame nonproductive sequences were analyzed to study raw recombination free of thymic and clonal selection effects. TCRdb reprocessed the public reads (quality trimming at Q25 with fastp, clone calling with MiXCR) and kept in-frame beta chains. Each entry is one CDR3 protein sequence, shown with its most common DNA and genes. The V and J calls reflect TCRdb's pipeline rather than the authors' work. The sample contains approximately 630,000 distinct CDR3 sequences, about 7% of them found a single time. The ten largest clonotypes hold 1.6% of the sample.

These data were likewise used in another study, on yellow fever vaccine responses in identical twins. That second report states: According to the authors, the vaccine-induced T cell response in identical twins seemed to be partly convergent and partly specific to each individual. The study precisely tracked vaccine-responding T cell clones in identical twins.

This sequence was found in a woman aged 18-30 years in good health. The sequence links TRBV9 to TRBJ2-7; the D gene is perhaps TRBD2, on 6 matching bases. Sequenced input: PBMCs. The nucleotide sequence is given as TGTGCCAGCAGCGTAGGGGCGGGATCCTCCTACGAGCAGTACTTC. It codes for CASSVGAGSSYEQYF.